The TCR beta chain under discussion was sequenced for a study of T cell responses to AZD1222 COVID-19 vaccine. Data came from immunoSEQ multiplex PCR; TCRdb stores just in-frame clones and leaves some out. The sample lists approximately 140,000 clones, more than 70% occurring once. V shed 2 bases and J shed 1 base, with 26 bases lying between them. Germline V CDR1 and CDR2: ENHRY, SYGVKD. The CDR3 consists of 20 residues. Findings and caveats of the study: Among those given AZD1222, only 5 to 7 were seropositive at baseline. Dominant at 160-218 and 743-854, vaccine-associated CD4 TCRs also spanned spike.

This clone has just one count. Antigen specificity is unknown. Here the sequenced sample was peripheral blood, taken on day 0 of AZD1222 vaccination. This rearrangement joins TRBV10-3 to TRBJ1-2; D is perhaps TRBD1 (6 bases). This receptor was taken from an adult in good health. The CDR3 DNA sequence: TGTGCCATCAGTGAGCATACTCCCCTAAGGCCTAAAGGGGGTAACTATGGCTACACCTTC. This sequence encodes CAISEHTPLRPKGGNYGYTF.